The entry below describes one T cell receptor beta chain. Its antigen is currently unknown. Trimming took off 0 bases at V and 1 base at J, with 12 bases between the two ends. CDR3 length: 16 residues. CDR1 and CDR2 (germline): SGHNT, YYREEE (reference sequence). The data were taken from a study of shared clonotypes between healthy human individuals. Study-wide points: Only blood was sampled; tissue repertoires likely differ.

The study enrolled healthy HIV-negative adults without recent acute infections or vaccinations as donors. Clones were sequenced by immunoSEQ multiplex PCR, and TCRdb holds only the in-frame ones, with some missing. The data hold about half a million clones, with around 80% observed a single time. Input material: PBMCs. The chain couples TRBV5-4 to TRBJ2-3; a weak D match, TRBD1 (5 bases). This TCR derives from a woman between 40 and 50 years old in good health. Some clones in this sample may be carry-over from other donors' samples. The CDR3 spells CASSLARGWGTDTQYF. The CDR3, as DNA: TGTGCCAGCAGCTTGGCAAGGGGCTGGGGCACAGATACGCAGTATTTT. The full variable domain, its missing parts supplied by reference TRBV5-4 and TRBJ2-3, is ETGVTQSPTHLIKTRGQQVTLRCSSQSGHNTVSWYQQALGQGPQFIFQYYREEENGRGNFPPRFSGLQFPNYSSELNVNALELDDSALYLCASSLARGWGTDTQYFGPGTRLTVL.